The present TCR beta chain was sequenced within a study of cytomegalovirus exposure and HLA in healthy donors (dated by TCRdb to the late 2010s). The study in broad terms: According to an earlier analysis of a few hundred of the donors, roughly 180 million T cells yielded over 90 million unique TCR beta sequences and 276 Gb of sequence data. The study profiled the T cell repertoires of 500 to 800 subjects by immunosequencing and related them to cytomegalovirus serostatus. Roughly 5 DR-DQ haplotypes were treated as single units for association and clustering because of strong linkage in the cohort. The study aimed to test whether cataloging public T cell receptors could reveal signatures of past pathogen exposure. Typing coverage varied by locus: roughly 620-640 donors for A, B, C, DRB1 and DQB1; more than 500 for DQA1; around 570 for DPA1; roughly 450 for DPB1. The later analysis used no new phenotypic data to find candidate immune exposures, relying instead on TCR beta sequences and their occurrence across donors. In a later analysis, previously published TCR beta repertoires from 666 donors were re-analyzed and high-resolution HLA genotyping was added so that TCR occurrence patterns could be studied. Along with the approximately 650-subject first cohort, a separate validation cohort of over a hundred different subjects was used. The genetic ancestry cluster associated with self-reported Caucasian donors included 70% to 85% of the approximately 410 genotyped donors. An earlier analysis of approximately 630 of the donors applied high-throughput TCR beta sequencing to assess whether each TCR beta V gene segment acted as functional or pseudogenic. In a later genetic analysis, genome-wide SNP genotypes for about 65% of the 666 donors were used, and that subset was treated as a discovery cohort. Every repertoire in the discovery cohort had been generated on one and the same sequencing platform. To predict cytomegalovirus infection status, the study combined high-throughput TCR immunosequencing, statistical association of individual TCRs with disease status, and machine learning. HLA typing covered class I and class II loci at four-digit resolution. Alongside the repertoire data, information on donor age, sex, ethnicity and CMV serostatus was compiled. Across approximately 400 genotyped donors of the cohort, an average of roughly 250,000 unique TCR beta nucleotide sequences per donor were sequenced, and approximately 17% of those sequences were non-productive. About 300 gigabases of sequencing data and around 85 million unique TCR sequences made up an early release that covered under 750 HLA-typed donors. What the authors observed across the whole study: A later genetic analysis associated a missense DCLRE1C variant with V-gene and J-gene trimming of TCR beta chains, and an independent cohort replicated the association. In vitro tests confirmed that three of the cytomegalovirus-associated TCR beta chains recognize cytomegalovirus antigens. Linkage disequilibrium might explain the correlated functional status among segregating V segments, but an unknown experimental factor could not be ruled out. The classifier was reported to diagnose cytomegalovirus status with high specificity and sensitivity in both the original cohort and the validation cohort. Presence/absence analyses assumed roughly uniform sequencing depth across donors, an assumption that may not hold. A later analysis found that HLA-associated TCR beta chains were more clonally expanded and had lower generation probabilities than equally common non-associated chains. The authors suggested that the approach could potentially be generalized to other disease states and immunological phenotypes. This cohort had only TCR beta chains sequenced, and the lack of alpha or paired-chain data limited which features could be detected. Most CMV-associated TCR beta chains appeared to be HLA-restricted in a later analysis, and the HLA associations seemed to be driven largely by CMV exposure. Broadly in line with IMGT annotations, most TCR beta V segments showed up in productive rearrangements about 87% or about 30% of the time in an earlier analysis of some 590 of the donors. A further reported finding was that TCR beta sequences accurately predicted the HLA-A and HLA-B alleles for most subjects in the first cohort. CMV serostatus was the only immune exposure information available for the cohort. Compared with the roughly 700-donor mean, donors in an Asian-associated ancestry cluster had fewer N-insertions in productive TCRs, according to a later genetic analysis. The study gave a list of about 160 TCR beta chains associated with cytomegalovirus. At a false discovery rate of 0.05, a later analysis linked fewer than 20,000 TCR beta sequences to specific HLA alleles. Some IMGT-functional V segments, including TRBV6-2 and TRBV6-3, could not be told apart with the 87-base-pair reads, so those segments were excluded. When HLA alleles, especially DR and DQ, strongly co-occurred, TCR associations were difficult to assign to individual alleles. Because some donors lacked HLA typing at each locus, the association tests relied only on the typed subset. A later analysis reported that several top co-occurrence clusters appeared linked to parvovirus B19, influenza, CMV and Epstein-Barr virus. Across donors, most TCR sequences were observed very rarely, whereas some public TCRs were present in many individuals. In a later analysis, the rate of TCR association differed among HLA loci, with DRB1 alleles having the most associated TCRs and HLA-C alleles having the fewest. A group of highly shared sequence variants was considered likely to be a technical artifact of the sequencing pipeline. Because counts were too low, seventeen rarely observed V segments, including chromosome 9 orphons, were left out of the earlier analysis of 587 of the donors.

Remarks on this clone: Its antigen remains unidentified. Base qualities are not at hand, and no much larger clone is one base apart.

Its CDR3 holds 16 amino acids, cysteine through phenylalanine. The retained sequence is limited to the CDR3, 48 bases, with the frame set at the first base. The germline V gene encodes CDR1 MDHEN and CDR2 SYDVKM. The junction carries 14 bases between V and J, which are trimmed by 2 bases and 4 bases respectively. The receptor library was made with the immunoSEQ multiplex PCR assay. For the multiplex PCR, a mixture combining 60 forward primers for TCR Vbeta segments and 13 reverse primers for TCR Jbeta segments was used. A multiplex PCR assay on genomic DNA amplified the CDR3 region of rearranged TCR beta genes. Amplified TCR beta libraries were sequenced as 87-base-pair reads on the Illumina HiSeq System. As for the authors' bioinformatics: In a later analysis, 70 million to 95 million unique TCR beta chains were counted across the roughly 610 repertoires, and some 10 million of these chains were shared by at least two donors. Raw reads were error-corrected and collapsed into unique sequences with a nearest-neighbor algorithm that merged closely related sequences to remove PCR and sequencing errors. V, D and J gene segments were assigned by aligning CDR3 sequences to IMGT reference sequences. For a sequence to be retained, a match of at least six nucleotides was required to both a V gene segment and a J gene segment. Rearrangements were called productive when the CDR3 lacked stop codons and stayed in frame with V and J; all others were non-productive. CDR3 was defined according to IMGT convention as the region running from the second conserved V-encoded cysteine to the conserved J-encoded phenylalanine. The earlier analysis of more than 450 of the donors excluded sequences that lacked an unambiguous match to a single V gene segment. In an earlier analysis of 587 of the donors, V segments were called functional above 56.7% productive rearrangements and were called segregating when the between-donor standard deviation exceeded 5%. A statistical classification framework was built for diagnosing cytomegalovirus status from the catalog of TCR beta chain sequences. V and J gene assignment, in a later analysis, came from comparing TCR nucleotide sequences with IMGT/GENE-DB human TR gene sequences. In a later analysis, CDR3 sequences and most-parsimonious VDJ recombination scenarios were assigned using the TCRdist pipeline. In a later analysis, each TCR beta chain was defined by its CDR3 amino acid sequence together with its V-gene family, and reads lacking a unique V-gene family were excluded. In a later analysis, 500 to 650 highly shared, low-generation-probability nucleotide sequences were removed to address suspected cross-contamination and a sequencing artifact. In a later analysis, a clonal expansion index for each public chain was calculated from normalized within-repertoire ranks of inferred template counts. In a later analysis, generation probabilities were computed with a VDJ recombination model fitted to out-of-frame rearrangements, and the resulting probabilities were checked against IGoR. A later analysis scored TCR-TCR, TCR-HLA and TCR-CMV co-occurrence with hypergeometric tests, applying a repertoire-size bias correction to TCR pairs. A later analysis estimated false discovery rates by permuting HLA or CMV assignments 20 times. In a later analysis, co-occurring TCRs were grouped using DBSCAN, with TCRdist sequence similarity added in when clustering inside HLA-allele-positive subsets. Repertoires with fewer than 30,000 or more than 120,000 public chains, plus five repertoires with anomalous nucleotide sharing, were excluded from co-occurrence clustering. TCRdb's version of the immuneACCESS table is confined to in-frame rearrangements and falls short of the full clone set. An unresolved V gene accounts for under half of the shortfall where checked; the remainder is of unknown origin. V and J calls and clone size are given by that table; D and trimming were obtained from the DNA. The sample table holds over 110,000 clones, of which more than 75% were seen once. Around 6.6% of the sample is held by the ten biggest clonotypes.

In total, roughly 670 healthy bone marrow donors made up the cohort. Cohort members were all nominally healthy when sampled, although unrecorded immune exposures were likely present. The donor was CMV seropositive and was included in the group of 270 or so seropositive cohort members. Every donor gave a peripheral blood sample, and the peripheral blood mononuclear cells from that sample were used for TCR beta sequencing. The Qiagen DNeasy Blood Extraction Kit was used to extract genomic DNA from the blood cell samples. The sequenced material came from PBMCs. This TCR derives from a woman aged 40 to 55 in good health and CMV-seropositive. Here the chain combines TRBV28 and TRBJ1-4; a tentative D match to TRBD1 spans 5 bases. The CDR3 corresponds to CASSLAGRGINEKLFF. Here is the DNA: TGTGCCAGCAGTTTAGCAGGTCGGGGGATTAATGAAAAACTGTTTTTT.